These 18 T cell receptor beta chains were sequenced from one sample in a study of cytomegalovirus exposure and HLA in healthy donors. The primer mix had 60 Vbeta and 13 Jbeta primers. The table came from immunoSEQ multiplex PCR; TCRdb's copy has only in-frame clones and leaves some out. Seen here are 100,000 to 150,000 clones, 83% observed once, and the top ten hold 0.95% to 1.5%. The sample consisted of PBMCs. The receptors were sampled from a girl aged 2-10 years in good health and CMV-seronegative.

The V call is TRBV13, the J call TRBJ2-4, with 10 bases that match TRBD2. From germline, CDR1 is PRHDT and CDR2 FYEKMQ (reference sequence). Trimming removed 0 bases from V and 1 base from J; junction bases left unmatched: 0. This CDR3 is built from 16 residues. CDR3 nucleotide sequence: TGTGCCAGCAGCTTAGGTAGCGGGGGGGCCAAAAACATTCAGTACTTC. Amino acid sequence: CASSLGSGGAKNIQYF.

This chain links TRBV4-1 with TRBJ2-3; D is perhaps TRBD2 (6 bases). V was shortened by 2 bases and J by 6 bases, with 21 bases between the two germline ends. CDR3 length: 17 amino acids. CDR1 MGHRA and CDR2 YSYEKL come from the germline V gene. The CDR3 sequence is CASSQTPPGGGRDTQYF. CDR3 DNA sequence: TGCGCCAGCAGCCAAACCCCTCCGGGTGGGGGGAGGGATACGCAGTATTTT.

The rearrangement uses TRBV7-8 and TRBJ1-1; D might be TRBD1 (5 bases). CDR1 is SGHVS and CDR2 is FQNEAQ in the germline V gene. V lost 2 bases, J lost 6 bases, and 22 bases lay in between. This CDR3 is built from 17 residues. The CDR3 is CASSLRGSVGLGSEAFF. CDR3 bases: TGTGCCAGCAGCTTAAGAGGTTCAGTGGGGCTTGGGTCTGAAGCTTTCTTT.

The chain carries TRBV10-3 and TRBJ2-3, with TRBD2 matching 11 bases. The V and J ends lost 4 bases and 4 bases, in that order; junction bases with no gene match: 7. The CDR3 is made up of 16 amino acids. CDR1 is ENHRY and CDR2 is SYGVKD in the germline V gene. DNA of the CDR3: TGTGCCATCAGTGTAGCGGGAGGGCCTTTATCAGATACGCAGTATTTT. Amino acid sequence: CAISVAGGPLSDTQYF.

The V call is TRBV9, the J call TRBJ1-1; possibly TRBD1 for D (6 bases). Between the trimmed V and J ends, which lost 5 bases and 0 bases, there was a span of 8 bases. CDR3 length: 13 residues. The germline V gene has CDR1 SGDLS and CDR2 YYNGEE. CDR3 nucleotide sequence: TGTGCCAGCAGACAGGGACTGAACACTGAAGCTTTCTTT. Translation: CASRQGLNTEAFF.

V usage is TRBV5-1 and J usage is TRBJ2-5; D call uncertain. This CDR3 region has 14 residues. Germline values: CDR1 SGHRS, CDR2 YFSETQ. V was shortened by 0 bases and J by 2 bases, with 8 bases between the two germline ends. The CDR3 here is CASSLGTEQETQYF. The DNA of the CDR3 is TGCGCCAGCAGCTTGGGAACAGAACAAGAGACCCAGTACTTC.

This clone was observed a handful of times. DNA for the CDR3: TGTGCCAGCAGCTTTGACGGACTAGCGATCCACGAGCAGTACTTC. Its translation is CASSFDGLAIHEQYF. The V gene is TRBV5-4, the J gene TRBJ2-7; 9 bases match TRBD2. The germline V gene encodes CDR1 SGHNT and CDR2 YYREEE (reference sequence). The J segment lost 5 bases and the V segment lost 2 bases, leaving 8 bases of the junction unmatched. There are 15 residues in the CDR3.

This clone was detected a few times. The rearrangement links TRBV7-8 to TRBJ1-5; 7 bases are shared with TRBD1. Germline V gene sequence: CDR1 SGHVS, CDR2 FQNEAQ. CDR3 size: 14 residues. V shed 1 base and J 7 bases; nucleotides not matched to a gene: 4. The DNA for the CDR3 is TGTGCCAGCAGCTTAGGGGACAGCTGGCAGCCCCAGCATTTT. It is translated as CASSLGDSWQPQHF.

The chain couples TRBV28 to TRBJ1-4; no firm D call. V lost 5 bases to trimming and J lost 15 bases, with 16 bases between them. The CDR3 contains 12 residues. CDR1 MDHEN and CDR2 SYDVKM come from the germline V gene. Here the CDR3 DNA reads TGTGCCAGCAGTGACCGACCCATGAGGGTGTTTTTT. It is translated as CASSDRPMRVFF.

The chain employs TRBV29-1 and TRBJ2-1; possible D gene TRBD1, 6 bases. Trimming removed 7 bases from V and 8 bases from J, with 30 bases in between. Germline V gene sequence: CDR1 SQVTM, CDR2 ANQGSEA. This CDR3 is built from 17 residues. The CDR3 protein is CSAMTGLQGSGKYEQFF. The CDR3 DNA reads TGCAGCGCCATGACTGGTCTTCAGGGGTCAGGGAAGTATGAGCAGTTCTTC.

The chain recombines TRBV5-1 with TRBJ2-5; 10 nucleotides match TRBD1. V was clipped by 0 bases and J by 4 bases; unmatched bases: 12. Germline lookup yields CDR1 SGHRS and CDR2 YFSETQ. The CDR3 is made up of 18 amino acids. The CDR3, as DNA: TGCGCCAGCAGCTTGGCCCTGTCCCGACAGGGGGCGCGAGAGACCCAGTACTTC. Encoded protein: CASSLALSRQGARETQYF. Combining the CDR3 with reference TRBV5-1 and TRBJ2-5 gives the whole variable domain KAGVTQTPRYLIKTRGQQVTLSCSPISGHRSVSWYQQTPGQGLQFLFEYFSETQRNKGNFPGRFSGRQFSNSRSEMNVSTLELGDSALYLCASSLALSRQGARETQYFGPGTRLLVL.

The gene calls are TRBV7-9 and TRBJ2-5; possible D gene TRBD2, 6 bases. Trimming removed 3 bases at V and 5 bases at J, with 16 bases between. This CDR3 has 15 residues. The germline gives CDR1 SEHNR, CDR2 FQNEAQ (reference sequence). The CDR3, as DNA: TGTGCCAGCAGCTTTGACACGGGAGCCCCGGAGACCCAGTACTTC. This codes for CASSFDTGAPETQYF.

The rearrangement links TRBV2 to TRBJ2-7; 8 nucleotides line up with TRBD1. With 9 bases clipped from V and 1 base from J, the junction kept 14 bases outside the gene matches. CDR1 and CDR2 (germline): SNHLY, FYNNEI. CDR3 length: 16 residues. The CDR3 region is CARDRAPASGSYEQYF. Written as DNA, the CDR3 is TGTGCCAGGGACAGGGCGCCTGCTTCCGGTTCCTACGAGCAGTACTTC.

This clone was seen once. The chain carries TRBV30 and TRBJ1-1; D is unclear. Germline CDR1 is GTSNPN and CDR2 is SVGIG (reference sequence). CDR3 length: 14 residues. V was pared by 3 bases and J by 1 base, with 12 bases between. CDR3 nucleotide sequence: TGTGCCTGGAGCGCAACCCCAGAGAACACTGAAGCTTTCTTT. It specifies CAWSATPENTEAFF.

The chain carries TRBV5-1 and TRBJ1-4; D ambiguous. Per germline, CDR1 SGHRS and CDR2 YFSETQ. The CDR3 has 15 amino acids. Deletions cut 0 bases from V and 0 bases from J, with 6 bases between. CDR3 nucleotide sequence: TGCGCCAGCAGCTTGGAGAGGGCAACTAATGAAAAACTGTTTTTT. Its translation is CASSLERATNEKLFF.

The CDR3, as DNA: TGTGCCAGCAGCTTAGATTACGGGGATGAGCAGTTCTTC. This codes for CASSLDYGDEQFF. This chain uses TRBV7-3 with TRBJ2-1, with D perhaps matching TRBD2 (5 bases). The CDR3 spans 13 residues. The V and J ends lost 2 bases and 8 bases respectively, with 10 bases between them. CDR1 and CDR2 from the germline V gene are SGHTA and FQGTGA. The variable domain in full, completed from reference TRBV7-3 and TRBJ2-1, reads GAGVSQTPSNKVTEKGKYVELRCDPISGHTALYWYRQSLGQGPEFLIYFQGTGAADDSGLPNDRFFAVRPEGSVSTLKIQRTERGDSAVYLCASSLDYGDEQFFGPGTRLTVL.

V gene TRBV28 combines with J gene TRBJ2-7; D is uncertain. The germline gives CDR1 MDHEN, CDR2 SYDVKM. The CDR3 is 11 residues long. V was trimmed by 2 bases and J by 5 bases, leaving 4 bases between them. CDR3 residues: CASSLRDEQYF. The CDR3 DNA is TGTGCCAGCAGTTTACGTGACGAGCAGTACTTC. Full variable domain (rest looked up from reference TRBV28 and TRBJ2-7): DVKVTQSSRYLVKRTGEKVFLECVQDMDHENMFWYRQDPGLGLRLIYFSYDVKMKEKGDIPEGYSVSREKKERFSLILESASTNQTSMYLCASSLRDEQYFGPGTRLTVT.

In its sample, this clone was seen a few times. The rearrangement uses TRBV19 and TRBJ1-4, with TRBD1 matching over 7 bases. The CDR3 is 13 residues long. The germline V gene has CDR1 LNHDA and CDR2 SQIVND (reference sequence). V shed 9 bases and J 5 bases; nucleotides not matched to a gene: 6. The CDR3, as DNA: TGTGCCAGCACCGGGACAGTGAATGAAAAACTGTTTTTT. Amino acids: CASTGTVNEKLFF.